A selection of T cell receptor beta chains follows, all from one sample in a study of early T cells in non-severe SARS-CoV-2 infection. TCRdb independently ran MiXCR on the 5' RACE reads; one entry per CDR3 protein. Of 99,000 or so distinct CDR3 sequences in the sample, around a sixth were seen once. The sequencing sample was made of whole blood. These receptors were collected from an adult who was a healthcare worker with PCR-confirmed SARS-CoV-2 infection or an uninfected control (not recorded which). CDR3s include the opening cysteine and the closing phenylalanine or tryptophan.

J: TRBJ2-2
V: TRBV25-1
CDR3: CASSEYSGGTNTGELFF

J: TRBJ2-7
V: TRBV5-1
CDR3: CASSFRESYEQYF

J: TRBJ2-3
V: TRBV6-5
CDR3: CASSYKETQYF

J: TRBJ1-5
V: TRBV6-1
CDR3: CASSEWVYSNQPQHF

J: TRBJ1-1
V: TRBV18
CDR3: CASSQVKESEAFF

J: TRBJ1-1
V: TRBV20-1
CDR3: CSAGQGPTEAEAFF

J: TRBJ2-7
V: TRBV12-3/TRBV12-4
CDR3: CASKPGTSDPEQYF

J: TRBJ2-2
V: TRBV11-2
CDR3: CARGGANTGELFF

J: TRBJ2-2
V: TRBV27
CDR3: CASSINTGELFF

J: TRBJ2-7
V: TRBV28
CDR3: CASRPGEDHEQYF

J: TRBJ1-5
V: TRBV9
CDR3: CASSVGGYSNQPQHF

J: TRBJ1-6
V: TRBV19
CDR3: CASSIESGPGTILLSPLHF

J: TRBJ1-1
V: TRBV5-5
CDR3: CASSLEPGGYTEAFF

J: TRBJ2-3
V: TRBV6-2/TRBV6-3
CDR3: CASSYQDLDTQYF

J: TRBJ2-3
V: TRBV5-1
CDR3: CASRSLAADTDTQYF

J: TRBJ1-1
V: TRBV12-3/TRBV12-4
CDR3: CASSSTGVAFF

J: TRBJ2-2
V: TRBV5-1
CDR3: CASRRFIANTGELFF

J: TRBJ2-2
V: TRBV7-6
CDR3: CASSAGTGATGELFF

J: TRBJ1-1
V: TRBV2
CDR3: CASSEGTGVKAWTEAFF

J: TRBJ1-3
V: TRBV5-1
CDR3: CASSLGGQSSGNTIYF

J: TRBJ2-1
V: TRBV7-9
CDR3: CASRDDGTNEQFF

J: TRBJ2-5
V: TRBV20-1
CDR3: CSATSEVGETQYF

J: TRBJ1-2
V: TRBV30
CDR3: CAWKIMGQGVSGYTF

J: TRBJ2-1
V: TRBV12-3/TRBV12-4
CDR3: CASSLGAASYNEQFF

J: TRBJ2-1
V: TRBV6-2/TRBV6-3
CDR3: CASSYPSYNEQFF

J: TRBJ2-5
V: TRBV7-9
CDR3: CASSLARGGAAASGGPQETQYF

J: TRBJ1-4
V: TRBV7-9
CDR3: CASSTRTGGRSNEKLFF

J: TRBJ1-4
V: TRBV5-6
CDR3: CASSLDTREKLFF

J: TRBJ2-3
V: TRBV14
CDR3: CASSQWSGGTDTQYF

J: TRBJ1-4
V: TRBV6-2/TRBV6-3
CDR3: CASSRRRATNEKLFF

J: TRBJ1-1
V: TRBV11-2
CDR3: CASSSGQLMNTEAFF

J: TRBJ1-5
V: TRBV20-1
CDR3: CSAAQPGAGFDGPQHF

J: TRBJ1-5
V: TRBV6-2/TRBV6-3
CDR3: CASSQDNRYPQHF

J: TRBJ2-6
V: TRBV28
CDR3: CASRLDGPYSGANVLTF

J: TRBJ2-5
V: TRBV7-6
CDR3: CASSLFLVETQYF

J: TRBJ2-7
V: TRBV29-1
CDR3: CSAFTRISEQYF

J: TRBJ2-3
V: TRBV2
CDR3: CASSEGLDTQYF

J: TRBJ2-2
V: TRBV12-3/TRBV12-4
CDR3: CASSPSGRADGELFF

J: TRBJ2-5
V: TRBV20-1
CDR3: CSARVHRAVAWETQYF

J: TRBJ2-1
V: TRBV19
CDR3: CASSSPGQGIGNEQFF

J: TRBJ2-5
V: TRBV11-2
CDR3: CASSFSRGTNQETQYF

J: TRBJ2-4
V: TRBV5-4
CDR3: CASAWREQNIQYF

J: TRBJ2-1
V: TRBV11-2
CDR3: CASSRPPQEQFF

J: TRBJ1-2
V: TRBV11-2
CDR3: CASSFQSAYGYTF

J: TRBJ2-7
V: TRBV6-5
CDR3: CASSSPRGGSYEQYF

J: TRBJ2-1
V: TRBV6-6
CDR3: CASSYRTGLTYNEQFF

J: TRBJ1-5
V: TRBV18
CDR3: CASSPGLSSQPQHF

J: TRBJ1-2
V: TRBV12-3/TRBV12-4
CDR3: CASRQTEQGIILANYGYTF

J: TRBJ2-7
V: TRBV29-1
CDR3: CSGTGDQSYEQYF

J: TRBJ1-4
V: TRBV7-9
CDR3: CASSLSRGATNEKLFF

J: TRBJ2-5
V: TRBV20-1
CDR3: CSARLAGNPRGTQYF

J: TRBJ2-1
V: TRBV6-1
CDR3: CASSEGQGSYNEQFF

J: TRBJ1-2
V: TRBV20-1
CDR3: CSAPGQMRNYGYTF

J: TRBJ2-1
V: TRBV10-2
CDR3: CASSGTAAGRVLYNEQFF

J: TRBJ1-5
V: TRBV20-1
CDR3: CSAGTFDQPQHF

J: TRBJ2-7
V: TRBV29-1
CDR3: CSVEDHGRGRDEQYF

J: TRBJ2-1
V: TRBV5-1
CDR3: CASSLEPGYNEQFF